These 22 T cell receptor beta chains originate from one sample sequenced in a study of glioma-infiltrating T cells after dendritic cell vaccination (dated by TCRdb to the mid-2010s). To prepare the library, the immunoSEQ multiplex PCR assay was applied. TCRdb mirrors the immuneACCESS table, restricted to in-frame sequences. Some clones are absent from its copies; in checked studies, under half trace to an unresolved V gene, and the reason for the others is unknown. Recorded for this sample are about 32,000 clones; roughly nine tenths of them occurred a single time. The ten largest clonotypes hold 2.2% of the sample. Sequencing used blood, obtained before dendritic cell vaccination. All receptors derive from a human donor with glioblastoma.

This clone occurred once. The J gene is TRBJ2-1, the V gene TRBV18, with TRBD2 identical over 8 bases. This CDR3 contains 15 residues. The germline V gene has CDR1 KGHSH and CDR2 LQKENI. J was trimmed by 4 bases and V by 0 bases; bases with no gene match: 2. The CDR3 sequence: CASSPPVAGYNEQFF. CDR3 DNA sequence: TGTGCCAGCTCACCACCGGTAGCGGGGTACAATGAGCAGTTCTTC.

Concerning this clone itself: Other nucleotide sequences in the sample specify the same CDR3. The CDR3 nucleotides read TGTGCCAGCAGCCCACCGGGGGGGACCTACGAGCAGTACTTC. Its protein is CASSPPGGTYEQYF. The chain uses TRBV7-2 and TRBJ2-7; 8 nucleotides match TRBD2. Germline trimming cut 5 bases from V and 2 bases from J; bases unmatched to any gene: 5. Germline assignment: CDR1 SGHTA and CDR2 FQGNSA. This CDR3 comprises 14 residues.

The chain is built from TRBV6-6 and TRBJ2-3; tentative D call: TRBD1 (6 bases). The CDR3 is 13 amino acids. Trimming pared 6 bases from V and 8 bases from J, leaving 15 bases between. Germline-derived CDR1 and CDR2 are MNHNY and SVGAGI (reference sequence). In nucleotides, the CDR3 is TGTGCCAGCAGCATACAGGGTGTGGGTACGCAGTATTTT. Protein product: CASSIQGVGTQYF.

The V call is TRBV18, the J call TRBJ2-1, with D possibly matching TRBD2 (6 bases). Per the germline V gene, CDR1 is KGHSH and CDR2 is LQKENI. V was trimmed by 0 bases and J by 4 bases, leaving 13 bases between them. The CDR3 length is 16 residues. The DNA for the CDR3 is TGTGCCAGCTCACCACCGGGGCGGGGAGCATACAATGAGCAGTTCTTC. Translation: CASSPPGRGAYNEQFF.

The CDR3 coding sequence is TGCGCCAGCAGTGTCGACAGGGGGCTGTCTTATCAGCCCCAGCATTTT. Its protein is CASSVDRGLSYQPQHF. This sequence joins TRBV10-2 and TRBJ1-5; 10 nucleotides line up with TRBD1. The junction had 8 bases not matched to a gene; V was cut back by 4 bases and J by 5 bases. The germline V gene encodes CDR1 WSHSY and CDR2 SAAADI. This CDR3 is 16 amino acids long.

This rearrangement joins TRBV6-1 to TRBJ1-5; 7 bases fit TRBD1. Germline loops: CDR1 MNHNS, CDR2 SASEGT. V dropped 5 bases and J dropped 4; count of bases not matched to a gene: 8. This CDR3 has 15 residues. The CDR3 bases are TGTGCCAGCAGTAAAATGGGGACAGAGAATCAGCCCCAGCATTTT. It translates to CASSKMGTENQPQHF.

The chain joins TRBV6-5 to TRBJ2-5; 10 positions agree with TRBD1. Germline CDR1 MNHEY, CDR2 SVGAGI. The CDR3 covers 15 residues. V gave up 6 bases and J gave up 5 bases; unmatched junction bases: 9. The CDR3 loop is CASSHRTGGTETQYF. The CDR3 DNA follows: TGTGCCAGCAGCCACAGGACAGGGGGGACCGAGACCCAGTACTTC.

V usage is TRBV10-3 and J usage is TRBJ1-2; D is ambiguous. Germline V lookup: CDR1 ENHRY, CDR2 SYGVKD. The CDR3 runs to 13 residues. V was pared by 8 bases and J by 8 bases, with 18 bases between. This chain's CDR3 is CAIPLRGARGYTF. CDR3 DNA sequence: TGTGCCATCCCCCTACGAGGAGCGAGGGGCTACACCTTC.

To note about this clone: The junction departs from germline at one end; a sequencing error may be responsible. The chain recombines TRBV4-1 with TRBJ1-1; perhaps TRBD1 as D (5 bases). The germline V gene encodes CDR1 MGHRA and CDR2 YSYEKL. The CDR3 extends over 13 amino acids. CDR3 loop: CASNRQSNTEAFF. The CDR3 DNA is TGTGCCAGCAACAGACAGTCAAACACTGAAGCTTTCTTT.

The CDR3 reads CAIAPGEGETQYF. CDR3 in DNA: TGTGCCATCGCCCCCGGGGAGGGAGAGACCCAGTACTTC. The chain has TRBV10-3 and TRBJ2-5, with 7 bases that match TRBD2. This CDR3 has 13 amino acids. V was clipped by 8 bases and J by 4 bases; unmatched bases: 7. Germline-derived CDR1 and CDR2 are ENHRY and SYGVKD.

This clone was seen only once. V usage is TRBV18 and J usage is TRBJ1-3; perhaps TRBD1 as D (6 bases). V lost 2 bases and J lost 4, with 12 bases in between. Germline V lookup: CDR1 KGHSH, CDR2 LQKENI. This CDR3 region has 15 residues. In DNA form, the CDR3 reads TGTGCCAGCTCACCAAACCCCAGGGGAGGAAACACCATATATTTT. This translates into CASSPNPRGGNTIYF.

The chain couples TRBV30 to TRBJ1-4, with TRBD1 matching over 12 bases. CDR3 length equals 17 residues. V was clipped by 0 bases and J by 6 bases; unmatched bases: 8. Germline CDR1 reads GTSNPN; CDR2 reads SVGIG (reference sequence). The chain's CDR3 is CAWSVYKGTGGYEKLFF. The CDR3 coding sequence is TGTGCCTGGAGTGTATATAAGGGGACAGGGGGCTATGAAAAACTGTTTTTT. The complete variable domain, with remaining parts taken from reference TRBV30 and TRBJ1-4, reads SQTIHQWPATLVQPVGSPLSLECTVEGTSNPNLYWYRQAAGRGLQLLFYSVGIGQISSEVPQNLSASRPQDRQFILSSKKLLLSDSGFYLCAWSVYKGTGGYEKLFFGSGTQLSVL.

The chain couples TRBV27 to TRBJ2-7, with 9 bases that match TRBD2. The CDR3 is 15 residues long. In germline, CDR1 is MNHEY, CDR2 SMNVEV (reference sequence). The ends lost 5 bases at V and 0 bases at J; junction bases unmatched: 5. The CDR3, as DNA: TGTGCCAGCAGTGGCATAGCGGGGGTCTCCTACGAGCAGTACTTC. Residues: CASSGIAGVSYEQYF.

V and J are TRBV6-5 and TRBJ1-1; D call uncertain. There are 13 residues in the CDR3. Between the trimmed V and J ends, which lost 6 bases and 1 base, there was a span of 9 bases. Germline V gene sequence: CDR1 MNHEY, CDR2 SVGAGI. The CDR3 sequence is CASSTGRNTEAFF. The CDR3, as DNA: TGTGCCAGCAGCACCGGGAGGAACACTGAAGCTTTCTTT.

The chain recombines TRBV5-1 with TRBJ1-5, with 9 bases lining up with TRBD1. Germline-derived CDR1 and CDR2 are SGHRS and YFSETQ. Trimming removed 2 bases from V and 6 bases from J; junction bases left unmatched: 3. The CDR3 length is 14 residues. CDR3 nucleotide sequence: TGCGCCAGCAGCTTAGGACAGGGGTCTCAGCCCCAGCATTTT. This gives the protein CASSLGQGSQPQHF.

Points on this clone: One junction end does not reproduce the germline sequence, and a read error may be involved. The chain has TRBV5-1 and TRBJ2-2; 12 nucleotides match TRBD2. This CDR3 is 17 amino acids long. CDR1 and CDR2 (germline): SGHRS, YFSETQ. CDR3 coding DNA: TGCGCCAGCACCTTGACTAGCGGGGGTGCGAGAACCGGGGAGCTGTTTTTT. Translated: CASTLTSGGARTGELFF.

The rearrangement uses TRBV5-1 and TRBJ2-7, with TRBD2 as a possible D gene (5 bases). This CDR3 has 14 residues. Germline CDR1 SGHRS, CDR2 YFSETQ. Trimming left V 4 bases short and J 3 bases short, with 14 bases between. This chain's CDR3 is CASSLPGTDYEQYF. In DNA, the CDR3 is TGCGCCAGCAGCCTACCGGGAACCGACTACGAGCAGTACTTC.

V is TRBV5-1 and J is TRBJ2-3, with TRBD1 as a possible D gene (6 bases). The V and J ends lost 4 bases and 2 bases respectively, with 11 bases between them. The germline V gene encodes CDR1 SGHRS and CDR2 YFSETQ. This CDR3 region has 14 residues. The CDR3 DNA sequence: TGCGCCAGCAGCGGGACACGCCACACAGATACGCAGTATTTT. Protein sequence: CASSGTRHTDTQYF.

About this clone itself: Other DNA sequences within the sample encode an identical CDR3. The chain links TRBV5-4 to TRBJ2-5; 8 bases align to TRBD2. Trimming at V came to 0 bases and at J to 5 bases, leaving 9 bases not matched to a gene. This CDR3 region has 16 residues. Germline V gives CDR1 SGHNT, CDR2 YYREEE (reference sequence). CDR3 sequence (DNA): TGTGCCAGCAGCTTGGCCGGCGGGGGGTCTGGGGAGACCCAGTACTTC. It is translated as CASSLAGGGSGETQYF.

This chain uses TRBV19 with TRBJ2-5; TRBD1 might be the D (5 bases). The V and J ends lost 4 bases and 2 bases respectively, with 11 bases between them. CDR3 length: 14 residues. CDR1 and CDR2 from the germline V gene are LNHDA and SQIVND (reference sequence). Here the CDR3 reads CASSTQGGQETQYF. Here the CDR3 DNA reads TGTGCCAGTAGTACCCAGGGTGGACAAGAGACCCAGTACTTC.

The chain uses TRBV10-1 and TRBJ2-7; 9 bases align to TRBD1. Germline V gives CDR1 WNHNN, CDR2 SYGVQD (reference sequence). The junction had 7 bases not matched to a gene; V was cut back by 3 bases and J by 4 bases. CDR3 length: 15 amino acids. The CDR3 nucleotides are TGCGCCAGCAGTGATCCGGGACAGGGTATGTACGAGCAGTACTTC. The encoded protein is CASSDPGQGMYEQYF.

This clone was seen only a few times. This chain joins TRBV5-6 and TRBJ2-3; D ambiguous. CDR3 length: 16 residues. In germline, CDR1 is SGHDT, CDR2 YYEEEE. The ends were cut back, 0 bases at V and 0 bases at J, with 11 bases in the middle. The CDR3 DNA reads TGTGCCAGCAGCTTGGGGGCAGGTACTAGCACAGATACGCAGTATTTT. Translating it yields CASSLGAGTSTDTQYF.